The rows below give T cell receptor beta chains drawn from one sample of a study of blood T cell repertoires in COVID-19. The protocol was immunoSEQ multiplex PCR, while the TCRdb copy is restricted to in-frame clones and leaves out a portion. The data show a few hundred thousand clones, with around 85% seen just once and less than 5% held by the top ten. The sample comprised PBMCs or T cells enriched from blood (not recorded which). These receptors all stem from a woman between 35 and 50 years old with acute COVID-19. The CDR3 runs from the conserved cysteine through the conserved F or W. Fields, in order: J gene, V gene, clone size, D gene, CDR3 protein, CDR3 DNA. A D gene is named only where the DNA matches it firmly. Clone size is shown for a subset of rows, as once, few, many or a class of expanded clone.

j_call: TRBJ2-5; v_call: TRBV19; clone_size: NA; d_call: TRBD2; cdr3_aa: CASSRGTSGFVETQYF; cdr3_nt: TGTGCCAGTAGTAGAGGGACTAGCGGGTTCGTAGAGACCCAGTACTTC
j_call: TRBJ2-1; v_call: TRBV5-5; clone_size: NA; d_call: TRBD2; cdr3_aa: CASSSGLAGGKFF; cdr3_nt: TGTGCCAGCAGCTCAGGACTAGCGGGAGGGAAGTTCTTC
j_call: TRBJ1-2; v_call: TRBV2; clone_size: NA; d_call: TRBD1; cdr3_aa: CASRGTGYGYTF; cdr3_nt: TGTGCCAGCAGGGGGACAGGCTATGGCTACACCTTC
j_call: TRBJ2-2; v_call: TRBV28; clone_size: NA; d_call: NA; cdr3_aa: CATGPLNTGELFF; cdr3_nt: TGTGCCACCGGTCCCCTGAACACCGGGGAGCTGTTTTTT
j_call: TRBJ1-3; v_call: TRBV30; clone_size: few; d_call: TRBD1; cdr3_aa: CAGGQGRGNTIYF; cdr3_nt: TGTGCCGGGGGACAGGGGCGCGGAAACACCATATATTTT
j_call: TRBJ2-7; v_call: TRBV5-1; clone_size: NA; d_call: NA; cdr3_aa: CASSLEQVLYEQYF; cdr3_nt: TGCGCCAGCAGCTTGGAACAGGTACTCTACGAGCAGTACTTC
j_call: TRBJ1-5; v_call: TRBV27; clone_size: NA; d_call: NA; cdr3_aa: CASSARGRLQPQHF; cdr3_nt: TGTGCCAGCTCAGCCCGGGGGAGGTTACAGCCCCAGCATTTT
j_call: TRBJ2-1; v_call: TRBV5-4; clone_size: NA; d_call: NA; cdr3_aa: CASSYLAGTRHNEQFF; cdr3_nt: TGTGCCAGCAGCTACCTAGCAGGGACAAGACACAATGAGCAGTTCTTC
j_call: TRBJ2-7; v_call: TRBV28; clone_size: NA; d_call: TRBD1; cdr3_aa: CASTPGGGYEQYF; cdr3_nt: TGTGCCAGCACTCCAGGGGGTGGCTACGAGCAGTACTTC
j_call: TRBJ2-1; v_call: TRBV6-2/TRBV6-3; clone_size: NA; d_call: TRBD2; cdr3_aa: CASSSYSGRAYNEQFF; cdr3_nt: TGTGCCAGCAGTTCTTATAGCGGGAGGGCCTACAATGAGCAGTTCTTC
j_call: TRBJ1-5; v_call: TRBV18; clone_size: few; d_call: NA; cdr3_aa: CASSPPARGNQPQHF; cdr3_nt: TGTGCCAGCTCACCACCGGCCAGGGGAAATCAGCCCCAGCATTTT
j_call: TRBJ1-3; v_call: TRBV3-1/TRBV3-2; clone_size: NA; d_call: TRBD1; cdr3_aa: CASSNTGGKGNTIYF; cdr3_nt: TGTGCCAGCAGCAACACAGGGGGCAAAGGAAACACCATATATTTT
j_call: TRBJ1-1; v_call: TRBV7-6; clone_size: NA; d_call: NA; cdr3_aa: CASSFGEGTEAFF; cdr3_nt: TGTGCCAGCAGCTTTGGGGAGGGCACTGAAGCTTTCTTT
j_call: TRBJ2-7; v_call: TRBV5-1; clone_size: few; d_call: NA; cdr3_aa: CASSSPSSYEQYF; cdr3_nt: TGCGCCAGCAGTAGTCCTAGCTCCTACGAGCAGTACTTC
j_call: TRBJ1-1; v_call: TRBV28; clone_size: NA; d_call: TRBD1; cdr3_aa: CASSSPGQGDTEAFF; cdr3_nt: TGTGCCAGCAGTTCTCCGGGACAGGGCGACACTGAAGCTTTCTTT